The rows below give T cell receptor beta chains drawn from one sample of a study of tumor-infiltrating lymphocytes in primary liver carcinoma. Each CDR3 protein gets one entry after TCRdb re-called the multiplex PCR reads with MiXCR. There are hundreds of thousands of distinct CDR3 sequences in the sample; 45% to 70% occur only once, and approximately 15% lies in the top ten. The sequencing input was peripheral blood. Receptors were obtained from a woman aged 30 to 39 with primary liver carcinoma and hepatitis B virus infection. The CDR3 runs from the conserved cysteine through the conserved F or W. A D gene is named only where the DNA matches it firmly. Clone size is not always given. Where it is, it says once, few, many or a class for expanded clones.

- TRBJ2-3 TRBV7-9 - TGTGCCAGCACCCCCGGACAGACTAGCACAGATACGCAGTATTTT CASTPGQTSTDTQYF
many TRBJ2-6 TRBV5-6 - TGTGCCAGCAGCTGGGACATCGGCACGCCAGATTCTGGGGCCAACGTCCTGACTTTC CASSWDIGTPDSGANVLTF
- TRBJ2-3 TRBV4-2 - TGTGCCAGCAGCCTAGATCGGAGCGTTTCCACAAATACGCAGTATTTT CASSLDRSVSTNTQYF
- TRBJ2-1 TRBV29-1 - TGCAGCGTTTTTAGGACGAACAATGAGCAGGTCTTC CSVFRTNNEQVF
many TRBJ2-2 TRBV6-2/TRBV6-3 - TGTGCCAGCAAAGCGTGGCGGGTGAACACCGGGGAGCTGTTTTTT CASKAWRVNTGELFF
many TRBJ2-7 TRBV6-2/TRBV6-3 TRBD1 TGTGCCAGCAGTCCGCCGGGACAGGCCCCCCAGCAGTACTTC CASSPPGQAPQQYF
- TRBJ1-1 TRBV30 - TGTGCCTGGGGGCGGGCGAACACTGAAGCTTTATTT CAWGRANTEALF
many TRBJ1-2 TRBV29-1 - TGCAGCGTTGATGGCAGCTATGGCTACACCTTC CSVDGSYGYTF
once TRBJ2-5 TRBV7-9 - TGTGCCAGCAGCGCACAGGGAGGAGAGACCCAGTACTTC CASSAQGGETQYF
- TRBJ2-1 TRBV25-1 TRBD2 TGTGCCAGCAGTGCCCCATCCGTTCCTAGCGGGAGAGTCGATGAGCAGTTCTTC CASSAPSVPSGRVDEQFF
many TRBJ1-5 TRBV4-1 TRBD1 TGCGCCAGCAGCCAAGATTTCACAGGGGGTAGCAATCAGCCCCAGCATTTT CASSQDFTGGSNQPQHF
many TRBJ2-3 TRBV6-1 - TGTGCCAGCAGAATAGAGGGTCCCACAGATACGCAGTATTTT CASRIEGPTDTQYF
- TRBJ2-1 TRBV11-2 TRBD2 TGTGTCAGCAGCTGGGGGGGGCTAGCGGGGTACAATGAGCAGTTCTTC CVSSWGGLAGYNEQFF
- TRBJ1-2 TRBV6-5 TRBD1 TGTGCCAGCAGACAGGGGTCTGGCTACATCTTC CASRQGSGYIF
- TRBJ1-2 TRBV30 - TGTGCCCGGCCCGGGGGCCGCAGGCTTGTTGGCTACACCTTC CARPGGRRLVGYTF
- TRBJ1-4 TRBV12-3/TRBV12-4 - TGTGCCAGCAGTTTGGGTGTAGGGAATGATGAAAAACTGTTTTTT CASSLGVGNDEKLFF
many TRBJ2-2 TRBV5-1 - TGCGCCAGCAGCTTGGGGCACAGGGACAAGAACACCGGGGAGCTGTTTTTT CASSLGHRDKNTGELFF
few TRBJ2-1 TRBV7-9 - TGTGCCAGCAGCCCCCGTGAGGGGGGGATTAACAATGAGCAGTTCTTC CASSPREGGINNEQFF
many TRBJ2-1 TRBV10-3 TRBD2 TGTGCCATCAGTGAAAGCGGGGGTTACAATGAGCAGTTCTTC CAISESGGYNEQFF
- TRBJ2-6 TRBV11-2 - TGTGCCAGCAGCGTAGCGCAGGGTGGGGCCAACGTCCTGACTTTC CASSVAQGGANVLTF
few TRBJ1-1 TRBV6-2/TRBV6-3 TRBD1 TGTGCCAGCAGGGGGACAGGGGACACTGAAGCTTTCTTT CASRGTGDTEAFF
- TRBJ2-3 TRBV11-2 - TGTGCTAGCAGCCCCTCGGGTGGTAGCGTGAGGGTAGGGGATACGCAGTATTTT CASSPSGGSVRVGDTQYF
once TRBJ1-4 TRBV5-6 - TGTGCCAGCAGCTTGGGCTGGCTGAGTGAAAAACTGTTTTTT CASSLGWLSEKLFF
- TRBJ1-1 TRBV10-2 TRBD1 TGCGCCATCAGGGGGTTGAACACTGAAGCTTTCTTT CAIRGLNTEAFF
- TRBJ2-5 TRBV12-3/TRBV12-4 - TGTGCCAGCACCCCGGGGGAGACCCAGTACTTC CASTPGETQYF
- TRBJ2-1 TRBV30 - TGTGCCTGGGGTATGGACTGGGACGGTAACAATGAGCAGTTCTTC CAWGMDWDGNNEQFF
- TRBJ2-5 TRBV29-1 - TGCAGTGCCGGTGGGAACTACCAAGAGACCCAGTACTTC CSAGGNYQETQYF
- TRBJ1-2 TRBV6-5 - TGTGCCAGCAGTTACCGGGGGTTTGGGTGTGGCTACACCTTC CASSYRGFGCGYTF
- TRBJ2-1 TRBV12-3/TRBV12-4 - TGTGCCGGCAACCAAAGAACGGGGGTTGGCAATGAGCAGTTCTTC CAGNQRTGVGNEQFF
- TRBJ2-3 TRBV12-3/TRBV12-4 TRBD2 TGTGCCAGCAGTTTAAGGAGAGTAGCGGGAGCTAGGCAGTATTTT CASSLRRVAGARQYF
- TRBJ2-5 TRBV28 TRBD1 TGTGCCAGCAGGCTACAGGGGGCCAGAGAGACCCAGTACTTC CASRLQGARETQYF
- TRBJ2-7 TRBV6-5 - TGTGCCACTCGACAGAGGAGTGAGCAGTACTTC CATRQRSEQYF
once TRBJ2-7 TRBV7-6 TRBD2 TGTGCCAGCAGCTCGGGACTAGTGGTTCACGAGCAGTACTTC CASSSGLVVHEQYF
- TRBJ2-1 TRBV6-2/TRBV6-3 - TGTGCCAGCAGCCACGGGTCAGGGAATGAGCAGTTCTTC CASSHGSGNEQFF
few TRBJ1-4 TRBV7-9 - TGTGCCAGCGGCCCCGGGTCTAGCAGTGAAAAACTGTTTTTT CASGPGSSSEKLFF
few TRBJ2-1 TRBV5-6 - TGTGCCAGCAGCTTGGCGGAGGCTCGGCAGTTCTTC CASSLAEARQFF
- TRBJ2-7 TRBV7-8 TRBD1 TGTGCCAGCAGCCCCCCCGGGACAGGGCCCCCGCGAATCTACGAGCAGTACTTC CASSPPGTGPPRIYEQYF
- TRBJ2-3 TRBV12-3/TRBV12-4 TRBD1 TGTGCCAGCAGTACCGGGACAGGGTTCCCCACAGATACGCAGTATTTT CASSTGTGFPTDTQYF
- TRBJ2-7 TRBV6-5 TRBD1 TGTGCCAGCAGTTACAAGGACAGGGGCCCCTACGAGCAGTACTTC CASSYKDRGPYEQYF
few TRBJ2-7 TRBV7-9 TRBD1 TGTGCCAGCAGCTTAGCGTTCGGGGACAGGGGCCACGAGCAGTACTTC CASSLAFGDRGHEQYF
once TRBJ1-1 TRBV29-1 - TGCAGCGTTGATCCGAACACTGAAGCTTTCTTT CSVDPNTEAFF
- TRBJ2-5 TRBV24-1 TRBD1 TGTGCCACCGAACCGGGACAGGGGAACCAAGAGACCCAGTACTTC CATEPGQGNQETQYF
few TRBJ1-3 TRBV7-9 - TGTGCCAGCAGCCGTCAGGGGAATTGGGACACCATATATTTT CASSRQGNWDTIYF
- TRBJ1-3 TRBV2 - TGTGCCAGCAGTGATTACTTCACCATATATTTT CASSDYFTIYF
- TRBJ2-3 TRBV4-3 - TGCGCCAGCAGCCAACGAGGGGGACGGGGCGACACGCAATATTTT CASSQRGGRGDTQYF
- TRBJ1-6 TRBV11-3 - TGTGCCAGCAGCCCGGCCGTGGGCGCCAATTCACCCCCCCACTTT CASSPAVGANSPPHF
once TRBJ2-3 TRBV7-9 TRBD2 TGTGCCAGCAGCCGAGGACTAGCGGGAGGAGGAGATACGCACTATTTT CASSRGLAGGGDTHYF